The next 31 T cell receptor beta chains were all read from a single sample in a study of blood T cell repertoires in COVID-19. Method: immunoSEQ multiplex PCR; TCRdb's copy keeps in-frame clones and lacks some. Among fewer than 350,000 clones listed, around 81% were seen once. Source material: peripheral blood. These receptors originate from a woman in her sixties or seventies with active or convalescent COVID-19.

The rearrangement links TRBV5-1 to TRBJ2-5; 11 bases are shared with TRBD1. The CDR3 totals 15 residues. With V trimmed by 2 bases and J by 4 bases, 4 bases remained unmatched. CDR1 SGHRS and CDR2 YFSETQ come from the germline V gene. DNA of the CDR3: TGCGCCAGCAGCTTTGGGACAGGGGGGGTAGAGACCCAGTACTTC. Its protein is CASSFGTGGVETQYF. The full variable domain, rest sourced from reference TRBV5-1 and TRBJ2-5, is KAGVTQTPRYLIKTRGQQVTLSCSPISGHRSVSWYQQTPGQGLQFLFEYFSETQRNKGNFPGRFSGRQFSNSRSEMNVSTLELGDSALYLCASSFGTGGVETQYFGPGTRLLVL.

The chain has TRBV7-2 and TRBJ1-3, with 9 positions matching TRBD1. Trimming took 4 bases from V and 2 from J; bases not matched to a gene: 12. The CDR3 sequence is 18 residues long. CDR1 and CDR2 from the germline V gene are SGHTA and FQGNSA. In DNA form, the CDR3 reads TGTGCCAGCAGCTGGACAGGGGTTCTCGAGCTCGCTGGAAACACCATATATTTT. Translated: CASSWTGVLELAGNTIYF.

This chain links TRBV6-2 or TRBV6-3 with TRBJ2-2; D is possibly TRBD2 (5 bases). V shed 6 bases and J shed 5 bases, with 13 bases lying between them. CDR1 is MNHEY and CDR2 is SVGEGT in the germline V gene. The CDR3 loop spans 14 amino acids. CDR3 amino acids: CASSGPGITGELFF. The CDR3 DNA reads TGTGCCAGCAGCGGGCCCGGGATAACCGGGGAGCTGTTTTTT.

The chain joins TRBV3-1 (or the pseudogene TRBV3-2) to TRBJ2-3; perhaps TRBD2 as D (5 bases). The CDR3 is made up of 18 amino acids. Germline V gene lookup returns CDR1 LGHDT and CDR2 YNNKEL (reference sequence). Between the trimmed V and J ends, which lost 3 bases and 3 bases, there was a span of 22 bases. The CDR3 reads CASSQRTRGSTLTDTQYF. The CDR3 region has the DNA TGTGCCAGCAGCCAGAGGACCCGGGGTAGCACTTTGACAGATACGCAGTATTTT.

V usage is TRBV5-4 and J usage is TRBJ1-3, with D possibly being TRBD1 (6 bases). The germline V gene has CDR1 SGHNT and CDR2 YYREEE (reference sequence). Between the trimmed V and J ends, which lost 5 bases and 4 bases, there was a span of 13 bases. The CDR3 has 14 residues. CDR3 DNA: TGTGCCAGCAGTAACAGGGAGGGCGGAAACACCATATATTTT. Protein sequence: CASSNREGGNTIYF.

CDR3 region: CASSPPGMWGPVQETQYF. The CDR3 DNA follows: TGCGCCAGCTCCCCCCCGGGGATGTGGGGGCCCGTCCAAGAGACCCAGTACTTC. The rearrangement uses TRBV10-1 and TRBJ2-5; tentatively, D is TRBD1 (6 bases). From germline, CDR1 is WNHNN and CDR2 SYGVQD (reference sequence). The length of the CDR3 is 18 residues. V lost 8 bases, J lost 1 base, and 26 bases lay in between.

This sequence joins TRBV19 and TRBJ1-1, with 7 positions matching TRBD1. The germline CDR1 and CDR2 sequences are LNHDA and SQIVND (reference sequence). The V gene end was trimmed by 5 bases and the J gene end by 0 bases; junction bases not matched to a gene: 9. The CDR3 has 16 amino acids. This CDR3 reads CASSPQQGLMNTEAFF. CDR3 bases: TGTGCCAGTAGTCCCCAACAGGGGCTCATGAACACTGAAGCTTTCTTT.

The CDR3 reads CASSQGGLQADNTEAFF. Written as DNA, the CDR3 is TGTGCCAGCAGCCAAGGTGGTCTACAAGCGGATAACACTGAAGCTTTCTTT. The chain has TRBV3-1 (or the pseudogene TRBV3-2) and TRBJ1-1; D not resolved. The germline gives CDR1 LGHDT, CDR2 YNNKEL (reference sequence). V was shortened by 1 base and J by 2 bases, with 17 bases between the two germline ends. The CDR3 runs to 17 residues.

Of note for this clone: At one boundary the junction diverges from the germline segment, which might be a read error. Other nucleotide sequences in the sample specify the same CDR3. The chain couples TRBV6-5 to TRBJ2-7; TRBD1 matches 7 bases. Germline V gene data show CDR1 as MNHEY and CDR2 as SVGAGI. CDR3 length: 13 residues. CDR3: CASSKDRTYEQYF. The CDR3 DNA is TGTGCTAGCAGTAAGGACAGGACCTACGAGCAGTACTTC.

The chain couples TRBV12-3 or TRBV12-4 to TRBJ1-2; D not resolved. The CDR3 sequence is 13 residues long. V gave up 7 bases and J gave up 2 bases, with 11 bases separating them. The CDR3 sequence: CASTVLPNYGYTF. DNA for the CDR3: TGTGCCAGCACCGTTCTCCCCAACTATGGCTACACCTTC.

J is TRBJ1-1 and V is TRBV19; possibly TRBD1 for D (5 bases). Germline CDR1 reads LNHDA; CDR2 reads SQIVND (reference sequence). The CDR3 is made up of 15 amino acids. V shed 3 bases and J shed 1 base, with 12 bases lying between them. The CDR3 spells CASSMGGVGNTEAFF. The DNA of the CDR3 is TGTGCCAGTAGTATGGGGGGTGTAGGGAACACTGAAGCTTTCTTT.

CDR3 DNA: TGTGCCAGCAGCCATATGAGGGGGGGCGATGAGCAGTTCTTC. Amino acid sequence: CASSHMRGGDEQFF. The chain combines TRBV3-1 (or the pseudogene TRBV3-2) with TRBJ2-1, with D maybe TRBD2 (7 bases). Germline V lookup: CDR1 LGHDT, CDR2 YNNKEL (reference sequence). The CDR3 is 14 amino acids. Trimming left V 3 bases short and J 8 bases short, with 14 bases between.

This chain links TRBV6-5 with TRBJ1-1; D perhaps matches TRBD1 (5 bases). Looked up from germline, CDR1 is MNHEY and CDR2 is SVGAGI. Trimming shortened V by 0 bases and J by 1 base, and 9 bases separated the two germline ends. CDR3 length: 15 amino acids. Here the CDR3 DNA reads TGTGCCAGCAGTTACTCCGGCAGGGCGAACACTGAAGCTTTCTTT. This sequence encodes CASSYSGRANTEAFF.

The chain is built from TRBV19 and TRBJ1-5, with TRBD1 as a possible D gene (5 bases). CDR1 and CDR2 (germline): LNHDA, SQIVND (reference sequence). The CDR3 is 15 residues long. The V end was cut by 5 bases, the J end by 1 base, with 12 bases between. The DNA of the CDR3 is TGTGCCAGTAGTGTCACCCCAGGGAGCAATCAGCCCCAGCATTTT. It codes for CASSVTPGSNQPQHF.

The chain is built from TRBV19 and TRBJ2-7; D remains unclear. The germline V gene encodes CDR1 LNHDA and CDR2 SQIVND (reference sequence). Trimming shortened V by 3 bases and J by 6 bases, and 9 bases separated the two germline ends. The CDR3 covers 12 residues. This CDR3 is CASSMVRGEQYF. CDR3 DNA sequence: TGTGCCAGTAGTATGGTGCGCGGCGAGCAGTACTTC.

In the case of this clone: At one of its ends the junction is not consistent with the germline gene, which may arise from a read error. CDR3 in DNA: TGTGCCAGCAGCTCGCCGAACTCTGAAGCTTTCTTT. Residues: CASSSPNSEAFF. The chain joins TRBV5-4 to TRBJ1-1; D is unclear. This CDR3 is 12 amino acids long. Germline CDR1 and CDR2: SGHNT and YYREEE (reference sequence).

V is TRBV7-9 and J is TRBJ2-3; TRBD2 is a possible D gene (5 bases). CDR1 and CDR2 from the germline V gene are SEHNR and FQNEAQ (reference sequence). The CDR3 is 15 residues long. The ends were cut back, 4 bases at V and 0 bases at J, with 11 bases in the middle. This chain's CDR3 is CASSSPERSTDTQYF. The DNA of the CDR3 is TGTGCCAGCAGCTCTCCCGAGCGGAGCACAGATACGCAGTATTTT.

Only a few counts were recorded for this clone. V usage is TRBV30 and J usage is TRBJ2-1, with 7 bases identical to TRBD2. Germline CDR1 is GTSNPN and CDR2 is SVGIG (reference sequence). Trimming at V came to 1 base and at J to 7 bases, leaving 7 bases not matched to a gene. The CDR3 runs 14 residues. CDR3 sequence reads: CAWSGLAGANEQFF. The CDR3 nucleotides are TGTGCCTGGAGTGGACTAGCCGGTGCGAATGAGCAGTTCTTC. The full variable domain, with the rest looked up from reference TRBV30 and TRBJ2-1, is SQTIHQWPATLVQPVGSPLSLECTVEGTSNPNLYWYRQAAGRGLQLLFYSVGIGQISSEVPQNLSASRPQDRQFILSSKKLLLSDSGFYLCAWSGLAGANEQFFGPGTRLTVL.

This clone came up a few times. CDR3 sequence: CASSPLGGSDGYTF. Written as DNA, the CDR3 is TGTGCCAGCAGCCCACTAGGTGGTAGTGATGGCTACACCTTC. The genes are TRBV7-9 and TRBJ1-2, with no clear D. Trimming left V 5 bases short and J 6 bases short, with 16 bases between. Germline loops: CDR1 SEHNR, CDR2 FQNEAQ (reference sequence). The CDR3 runs 14 residues.

The CDR3 sequence: CASSFTPGQGDQPQHF. The CDR3 DNA reads as TGTGCCAGCAGCTTCACCCCGGGACAGGGGGATCAGCCCCAGCATTTT. V gene TRBV5-6 combines with J gene TRBJ1-5, with 11 bases identical to TRBD1. Germline V CDR1 and CDR2: SGHDT, YYEEEE. Unmatched junction bases numbered 6, after V lost 2 bases and J lost 5 bases. The CDR3 consists of 16 residues.

The CDR3 nucleotides are TGCGCCAGCTACGGTAACTATGGCTACACCTTC. Amino acid sequence: CASYGNYGYTF. The V call is TRBV4-1, the J call TRBJ1-2; no clear D gene. V was pared by 8 bases and J by 1 base, with 5 bases between. This CDR3 has 11 residues. The germline gives CDR1 MGHRA, CDR2 YSYEKL.

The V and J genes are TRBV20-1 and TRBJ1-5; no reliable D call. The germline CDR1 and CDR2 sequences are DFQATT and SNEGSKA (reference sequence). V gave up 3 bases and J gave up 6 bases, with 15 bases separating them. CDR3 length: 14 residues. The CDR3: CSASLGIGGQPQHF. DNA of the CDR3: TGCAGTGCTAGTTTGGGGATCGGAGGTCAGCCCCAGCATTTT.

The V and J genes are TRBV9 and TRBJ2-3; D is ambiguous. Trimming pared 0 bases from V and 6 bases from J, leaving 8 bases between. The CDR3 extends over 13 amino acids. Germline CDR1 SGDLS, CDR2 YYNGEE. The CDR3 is CASSVDTEDTQYF. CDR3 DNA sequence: TGTGCCAGCAGCGTAGATACCGAGGATACGCAGTATTTT.

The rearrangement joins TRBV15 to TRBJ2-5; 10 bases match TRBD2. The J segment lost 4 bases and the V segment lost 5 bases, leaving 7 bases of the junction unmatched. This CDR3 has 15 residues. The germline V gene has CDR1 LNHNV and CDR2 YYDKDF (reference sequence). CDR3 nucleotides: TGTGCCACCAGCCAGACTAGCGGGCGTTTAGAGACCCAGTACTTC. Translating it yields CATSQTSGRLETQYF. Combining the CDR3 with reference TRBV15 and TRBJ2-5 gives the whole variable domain DAMVIQNPRYQVTQFGKPVTLSCSQTLNHNVMYWYQQKSSQAPKLLFHYYDKDFNNEADTPDNFQSRRPNTSFCFLDIRSPGLGDTAMYLCATSQTSGRLETQYFGPGTRLLVL.

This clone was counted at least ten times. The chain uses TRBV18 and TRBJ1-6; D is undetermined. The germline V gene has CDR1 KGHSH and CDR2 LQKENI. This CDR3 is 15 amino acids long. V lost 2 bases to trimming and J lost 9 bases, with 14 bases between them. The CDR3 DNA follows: TGTGCCAGCTCACCATCATCCCGACTGGGTTCACCCCTCCACTTT. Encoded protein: CASSPSSRLGSPLHF.

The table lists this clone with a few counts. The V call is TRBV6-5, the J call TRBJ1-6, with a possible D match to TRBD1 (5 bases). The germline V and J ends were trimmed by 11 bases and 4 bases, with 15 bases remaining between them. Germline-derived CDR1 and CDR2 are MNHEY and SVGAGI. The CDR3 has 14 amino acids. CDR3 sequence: CAGGVANYNSPLHF. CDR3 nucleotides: TGTGCCGGGGGGGTCGCTAATTATAATTCACCCCTCCACTTT.

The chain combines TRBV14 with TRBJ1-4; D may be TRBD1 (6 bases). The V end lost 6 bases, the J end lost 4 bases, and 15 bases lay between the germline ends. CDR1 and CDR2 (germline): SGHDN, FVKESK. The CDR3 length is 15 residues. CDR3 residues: CASRHTGNYNEKLFF. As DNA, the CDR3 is TGTGCCAGCAGGCACACAGGGAACTATAATGAAAAACTGTTTTTT. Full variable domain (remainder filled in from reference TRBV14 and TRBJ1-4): EAGVTQFPSHSVIEKGQTVTLRCDPISGHDNLYWYRRVMGKEIKFLLHFVKESKQDESGMPNNRFLAERTGGTYSTLKVQPAELEDSGVYFCASRHTGNYNEKLFFGSGTQLSVL.

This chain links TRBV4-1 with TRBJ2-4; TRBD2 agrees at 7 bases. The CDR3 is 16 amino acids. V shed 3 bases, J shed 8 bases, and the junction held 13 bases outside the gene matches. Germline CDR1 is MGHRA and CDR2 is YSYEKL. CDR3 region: CASSQKGTNMIDIQYF. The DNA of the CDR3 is TGCGCCAGCAGCCAGAAGGGGACTAATATGATCGACATTCAGTACTTC.

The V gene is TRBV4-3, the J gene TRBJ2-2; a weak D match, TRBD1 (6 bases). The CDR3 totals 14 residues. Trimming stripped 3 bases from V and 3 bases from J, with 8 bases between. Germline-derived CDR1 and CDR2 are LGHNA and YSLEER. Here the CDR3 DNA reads TGCGCCAGCAGCCATCACAGGGACACCGGGGAGCTGTTTTTT. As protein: CASSHHRDTGELFF.

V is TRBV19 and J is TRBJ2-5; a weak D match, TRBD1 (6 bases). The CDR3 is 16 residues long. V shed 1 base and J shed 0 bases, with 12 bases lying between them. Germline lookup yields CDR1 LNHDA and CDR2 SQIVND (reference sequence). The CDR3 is CASSIASRGNQETQYF. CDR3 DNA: TGTGCCAGTAGTATAGCGAGCAGGGGAAACCAAGAGACCCAGTACTTC.

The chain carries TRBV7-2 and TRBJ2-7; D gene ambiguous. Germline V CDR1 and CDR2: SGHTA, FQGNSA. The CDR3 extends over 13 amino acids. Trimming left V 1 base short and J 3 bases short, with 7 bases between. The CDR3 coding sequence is TGTGCCAGCAGCTTAGTGGGCATCTACGAGCAGTACTTC. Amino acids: CASSLVGIYEQYF.